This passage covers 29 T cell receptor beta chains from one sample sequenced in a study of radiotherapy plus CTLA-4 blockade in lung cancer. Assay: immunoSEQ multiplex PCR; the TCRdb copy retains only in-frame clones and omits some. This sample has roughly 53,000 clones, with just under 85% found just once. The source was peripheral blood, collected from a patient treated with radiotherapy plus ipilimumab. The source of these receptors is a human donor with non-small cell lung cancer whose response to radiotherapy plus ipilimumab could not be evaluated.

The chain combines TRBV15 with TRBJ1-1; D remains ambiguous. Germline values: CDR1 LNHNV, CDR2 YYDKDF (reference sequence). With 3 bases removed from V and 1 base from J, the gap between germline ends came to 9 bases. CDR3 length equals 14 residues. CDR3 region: CATSRRVANTEAFF. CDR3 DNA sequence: TGTGCCACCAGCAGGCGGGTAGCGAACACTGAAGCTTTCTTT.

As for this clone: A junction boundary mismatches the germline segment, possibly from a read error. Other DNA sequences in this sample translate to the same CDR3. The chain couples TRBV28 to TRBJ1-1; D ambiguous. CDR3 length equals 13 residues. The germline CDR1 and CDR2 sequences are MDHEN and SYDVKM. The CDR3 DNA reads TGTGCCAGCAGTTTTGCAGGTGACGCTGAGGCTTTCTTT. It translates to CASSFAGDAEAFF.

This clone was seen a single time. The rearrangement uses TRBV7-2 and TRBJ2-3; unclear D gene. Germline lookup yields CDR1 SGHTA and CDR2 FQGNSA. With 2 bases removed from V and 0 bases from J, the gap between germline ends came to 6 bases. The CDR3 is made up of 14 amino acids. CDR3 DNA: TGTGCCAGCAGCTTACCCCTAAGCACAGATACGCAGTATTTT. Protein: CASSLPLSTDTQYF.

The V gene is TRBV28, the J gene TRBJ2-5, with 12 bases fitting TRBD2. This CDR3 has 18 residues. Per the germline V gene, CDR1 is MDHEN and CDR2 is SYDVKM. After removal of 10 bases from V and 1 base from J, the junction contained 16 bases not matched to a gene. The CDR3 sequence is CATTPRGTGLAGQETQYF. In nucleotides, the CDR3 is TGTGCCACCACACCCCGGGGAACGGGACTAGCGGGCCAAGAGACCCAGTACTTC. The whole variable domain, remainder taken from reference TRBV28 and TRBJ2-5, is DVKVTQSSRYLVKRTGEKVFLECVQDMDHENMFWYRQDPGLGLRLIYFSYDVKMKEKGDIPEGYSVSREKKERFSLILESASTNQTSMYLCATTPRGTGLAGQETQYFGPGTRLLVL.

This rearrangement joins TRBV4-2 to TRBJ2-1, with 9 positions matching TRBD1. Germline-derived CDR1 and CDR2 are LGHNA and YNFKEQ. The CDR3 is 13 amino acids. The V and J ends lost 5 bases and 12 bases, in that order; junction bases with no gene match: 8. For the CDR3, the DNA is TGTGCCAGCAGCGCTCAACAGGGGGCCGGGCAGTTCTTC. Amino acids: CASSAQQGAGQFF.

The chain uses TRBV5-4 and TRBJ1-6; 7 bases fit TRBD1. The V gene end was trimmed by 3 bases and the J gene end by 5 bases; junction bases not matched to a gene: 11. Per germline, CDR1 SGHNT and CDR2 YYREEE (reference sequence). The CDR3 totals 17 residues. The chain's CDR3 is CASSSKTGDRNNSPLHF. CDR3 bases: TGTGCCAGCAGCTCTAAAACGGGGGACAGAAATAATTCACCCCTCCACTTT.

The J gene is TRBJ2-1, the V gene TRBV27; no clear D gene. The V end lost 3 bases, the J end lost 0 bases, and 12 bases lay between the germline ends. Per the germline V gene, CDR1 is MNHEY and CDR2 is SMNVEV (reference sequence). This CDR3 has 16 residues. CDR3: CASSFFAASSYNEQFF. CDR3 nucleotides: TGTGCCAGCAGTTTTTTTGCAGCGAGCTCCTACAATGAGCAGTTCTTC.

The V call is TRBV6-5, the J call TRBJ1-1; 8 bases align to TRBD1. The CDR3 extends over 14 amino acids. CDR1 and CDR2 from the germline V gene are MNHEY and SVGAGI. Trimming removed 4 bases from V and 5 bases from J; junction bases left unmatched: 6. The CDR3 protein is CASSSTGGGTEAFF. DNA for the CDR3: TGTGCCAGCAGTTCCACAGGGGGGGGGACTGAAGCTTTCTTT.

CDR3 DNA sequence: TGCGCCAGCAGCCAAGGGGCCGACAGATCTGGGGCCAACGTCCTGACTTTC. Translation: CASSQGADRSGANVLTF. J is TRBJ2-6 and V is TRBV4-3; D is perhaps TRBD1 (5 bases). The CDR3 is 17 amino acids. Deletions cut 1 base from V and 1 base from J, with 11 bases between. Germline CDR1 is LGHNA and CDR2 is YSLEER.

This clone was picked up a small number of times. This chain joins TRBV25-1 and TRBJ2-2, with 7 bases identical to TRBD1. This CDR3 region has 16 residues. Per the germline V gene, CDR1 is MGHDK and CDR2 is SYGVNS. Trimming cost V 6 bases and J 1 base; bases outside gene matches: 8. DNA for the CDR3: TGTGCCAGCAGGGGAATACAGGGGATGAACACCGGGGAGCTGTTTTTT. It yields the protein CASRGIQGMNTGELFF.

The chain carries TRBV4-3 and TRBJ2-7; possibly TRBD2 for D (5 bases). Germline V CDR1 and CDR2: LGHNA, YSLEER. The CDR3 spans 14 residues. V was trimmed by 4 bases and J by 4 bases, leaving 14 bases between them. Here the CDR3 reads CASSRESTDYEQYF. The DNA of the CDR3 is TGCGCCAGCAGCCGGGAGAGTACAGATTACGAGCAGTACTTC.

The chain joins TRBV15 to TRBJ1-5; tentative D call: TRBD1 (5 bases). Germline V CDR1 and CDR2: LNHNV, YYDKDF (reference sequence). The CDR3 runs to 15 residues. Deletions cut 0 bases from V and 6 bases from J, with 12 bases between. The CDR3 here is CATSRDRANRQPQHF. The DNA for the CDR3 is TGTGCCACCAGCAGAGACAGGGCTAATCGTCAGCCCCAGCATTTT.

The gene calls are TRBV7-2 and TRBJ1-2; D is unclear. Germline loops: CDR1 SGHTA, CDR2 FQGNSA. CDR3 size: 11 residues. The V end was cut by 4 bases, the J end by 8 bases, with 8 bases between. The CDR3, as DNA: TGTGCCAGCAGCTCAACAAAGGGCTACACCTTC. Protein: CASSSTKGYTF.

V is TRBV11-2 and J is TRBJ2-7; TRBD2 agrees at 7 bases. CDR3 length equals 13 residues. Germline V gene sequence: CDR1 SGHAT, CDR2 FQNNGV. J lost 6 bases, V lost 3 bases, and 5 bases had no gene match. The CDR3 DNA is TGTGCCAGCAGCTTCGGGACTAATTTCGAGCAGTACTTC. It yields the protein CASSFGTNFEQYF.

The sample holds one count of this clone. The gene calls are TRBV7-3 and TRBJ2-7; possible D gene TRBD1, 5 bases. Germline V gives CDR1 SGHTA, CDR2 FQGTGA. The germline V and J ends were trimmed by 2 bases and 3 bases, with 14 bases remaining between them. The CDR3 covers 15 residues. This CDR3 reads CASSLFGQGFYEQYF. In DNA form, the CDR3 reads TGTGCCAGCAGCTTATTTGGCCAGGGTTTCTACGAGCAGTACTTC.

CDR3 in DNA: TGTGCCAGCAGTCACCCGGGGACTAGCGGGAACACCGGGGAGCTGTTTTTT. Its protein is CASSHPGTSGNTGELFF. V gene TRBV21-1 combines with J gene TRBJ2-2; the DNA was not compared with TRBD2, the D call given in the table. TRBV21-1 is a pseudogene segment. The CDR3 has 17 residues.

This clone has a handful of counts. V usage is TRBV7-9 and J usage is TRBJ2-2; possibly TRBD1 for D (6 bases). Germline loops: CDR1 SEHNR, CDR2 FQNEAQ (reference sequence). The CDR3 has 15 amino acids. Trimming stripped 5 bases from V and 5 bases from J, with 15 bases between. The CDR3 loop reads CASSESQGTTGELFF. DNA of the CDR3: TGTGCCAGCAGCGAGTCACAGGGAACAACCGGGGAGCTGTTTTTT.

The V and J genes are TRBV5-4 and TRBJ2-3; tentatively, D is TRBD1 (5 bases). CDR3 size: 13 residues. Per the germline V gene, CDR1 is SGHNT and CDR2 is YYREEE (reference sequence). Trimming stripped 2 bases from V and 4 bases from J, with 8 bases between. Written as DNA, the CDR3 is TGTGCCAGCAGCTTCTTAGGGGCAGATACGCAGTATTTT. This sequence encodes CASSFLGADTQYF.

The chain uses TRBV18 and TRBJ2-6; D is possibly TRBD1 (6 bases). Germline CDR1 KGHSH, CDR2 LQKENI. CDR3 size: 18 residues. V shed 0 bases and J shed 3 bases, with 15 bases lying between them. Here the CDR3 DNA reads TGTGCCAGCTCACCACCGGCACAGGGAAAGGGTGGGGCCAACGTCCTGACTTTC. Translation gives CASSPPAQGKGGANVLTF.

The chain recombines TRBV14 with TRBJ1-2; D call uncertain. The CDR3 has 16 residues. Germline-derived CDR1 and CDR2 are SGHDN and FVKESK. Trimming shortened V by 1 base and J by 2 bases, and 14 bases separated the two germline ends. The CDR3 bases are TGTGCCAGCAGCCAAGGATCGGGAGGGTGGAACTATGGCTACACCTTC. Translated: CASSQGSGGWNYGYTF.

CDR3 region: CASSHRGQGIEQYF. Here the CDR3 DNA reads TGTGCCAGCAGCCACAGGGGACAGGGTATCGAGCAGTACTTC. V usage is TRBV7-2 and J usage is TRBJ2-7, with TRBD1 matching 9 bases. CDR3 length: 14 amino acids. The trim removed 5 bases at V and 6 bases at J, leaving 8 bases unmatched. From germline, CDR1 is SGHTA and CDR2 FQGNSA.

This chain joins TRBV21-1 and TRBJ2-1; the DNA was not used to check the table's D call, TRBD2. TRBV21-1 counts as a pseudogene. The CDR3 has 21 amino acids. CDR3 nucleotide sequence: TGTGCCAGCAGTCCGAAGGAGGTCGCTAGCGGGAGGAGGGGGCTAAACAATGAGCAGTTCTTC. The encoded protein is CASSPKEVASGRRGLNNEQFF.

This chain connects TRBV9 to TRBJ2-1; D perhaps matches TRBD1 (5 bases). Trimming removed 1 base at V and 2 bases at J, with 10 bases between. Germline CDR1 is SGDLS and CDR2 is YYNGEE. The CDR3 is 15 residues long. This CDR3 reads CASSVSGLPYNEQFF. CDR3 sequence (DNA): TGTGCCAGCAGCGTATCAGGGCTCCCCTACAATGAGCAGTTCTTC.

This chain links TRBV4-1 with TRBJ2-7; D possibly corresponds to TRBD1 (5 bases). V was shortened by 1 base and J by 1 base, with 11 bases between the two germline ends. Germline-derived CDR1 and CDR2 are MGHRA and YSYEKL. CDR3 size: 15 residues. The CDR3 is CASSQGGGRSYEQYF. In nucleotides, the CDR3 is TGCGCCAGCAGCCAAGGGGGCGGTCGGTCCTACGAGCAGTACTTC.

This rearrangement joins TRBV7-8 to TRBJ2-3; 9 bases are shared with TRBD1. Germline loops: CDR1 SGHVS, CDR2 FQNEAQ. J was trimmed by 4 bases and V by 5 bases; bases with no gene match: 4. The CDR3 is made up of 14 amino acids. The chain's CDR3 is CASSRDRVSDTQYF. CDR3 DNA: TGTGCCAGCAGCCGGGACAGGGTCTCAGATACGCAGTATTTT.

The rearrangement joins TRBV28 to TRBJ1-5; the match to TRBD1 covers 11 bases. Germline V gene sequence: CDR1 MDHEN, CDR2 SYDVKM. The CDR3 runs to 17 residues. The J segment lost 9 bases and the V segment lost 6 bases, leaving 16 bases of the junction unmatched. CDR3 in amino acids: CASSWQWDRGREVPQHF. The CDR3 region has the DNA TGTGCCAGCAGCTGGCAGTGGGACAGGGGGAGGGAGGTGCCCCAGCATTTT.

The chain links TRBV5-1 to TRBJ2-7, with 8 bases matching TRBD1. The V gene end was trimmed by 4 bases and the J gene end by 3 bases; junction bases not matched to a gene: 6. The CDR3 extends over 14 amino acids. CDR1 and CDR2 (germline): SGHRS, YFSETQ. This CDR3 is CASSRGQGFYEQYF. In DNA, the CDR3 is TGCGCCAGCAGCCGTGGACAGGGATTCTACGAGCAGTACTTC.

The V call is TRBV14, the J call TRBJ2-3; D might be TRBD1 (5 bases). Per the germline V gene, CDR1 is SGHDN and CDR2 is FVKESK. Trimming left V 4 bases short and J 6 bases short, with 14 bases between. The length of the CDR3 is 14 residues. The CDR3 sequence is CASSPIWKGDTQYF. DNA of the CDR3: TGTGCCAGCAGCCCTATTTGGAAGGGGGATACGCAGTATTTT.

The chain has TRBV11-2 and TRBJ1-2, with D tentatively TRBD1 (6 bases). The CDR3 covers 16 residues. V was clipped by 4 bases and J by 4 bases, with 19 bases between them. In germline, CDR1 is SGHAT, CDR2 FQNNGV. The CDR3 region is CASSSGTYRVTYGYTF. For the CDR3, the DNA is TGTGCCAGCAGCTCCGGTACATACAGGGTAACCTATGGCTACACCTTC.